A single sample is the source of the 7 T cell receptor beta chains below, sequenced in a study of T-cell memory formation after mild COVID-19. TCRdb passed the 5' RACE reads through MiXCR, listing each CDR3 protein once. The sample gives about 45,000 distinct CDR3 sequences, 7.3% of which show up once; about 1.5% is in the top ten. Sequencing was performed on PBMCs or a T cell subset sorted from them (not recorded which). These receptors all stem from a man aged 18-30 years who had mild COVID-19 (a few samples of this study predate the infection). Cell type and time point are not known.

This clonotype was counted a few times. The V and J genes are TRBV29-1 and TRBJ2-5, with TRBD1 matching over 8 bases. Per the germline V gene, CDR1 is SQVTM and CDR2 is ANQGSEA. The ends lost 8 bases at V and 5 bases at J; junction bases unmatched: 13. CDR3 length: 14 amino acids. In DNA, the CDR3 is TGCAGCATCGACAGGGGTAGGGGTGGGGAGACCCAGTACTTC. Its protein product is CSIDRGRGGETQYF.

This clonotype was recorded many times. The chain carries TRBV20-1 and TRBJ2-3, with D possibly matching TRBD2 (6 bases). The CDR3 runs to 17 residues. V lost 3 bases to trimming and J lost 5 bases, with 24 bases between them. From germline, CDR1 is DFQATT and CDR2 SNEGSKA (reference sequence). The CDR3 region is CSASPGLAGYPGDTQYF. The CDR3 nucleotides read TGCAGTGCTAGCCCAGGACTCGCGGGGTACCCGGGAGATACGCAGTATTTT.

This clonotype was counted ten times or more. The chain carries TRBV5-1 and TRBJ2-5; no definite D call. Deletions cut 1 base from V and 1 base from J, with 11 bases between. Germline loops: CDR1 SGHRS, CDR2 YFSETQ. This CDR3 spans 15 amino acids. The chain's CDR3 is CASSLTRAGQETQYF. CDR3 nucleotide sequence: TGCGCCAGCAGCTTGACCCGCGCTGGCCAAGAGACCCAGTACTTC. The full variable domain, with the rest looked up from reference TRBV5-1 and TRBJ2-5, is KAGVTQTPRYLIKTRGQQVTLSCSPISGHRSVSWYQQTPGQGLQFLFEYFSETQRNKGNFPGRFSGRQFSNSRSEMNVSTLELGDSALYLCASSLTRAGQETQYFGPGTRLLVL.

This clonotype was counted only a few times. CDR3 sequence: CASRGVRTGPLDTQYF. CDR3 nucleotide sequence: TGCGCCAGCAGGGGAGTCCGGACAGGGCCATTGGATACGCAGTATTTT. This sequence joins TRBV5-1 and TRBJ2-3; 8 bases match TRBD1. CDR1 is SGHRS and CDR2 is YFSETQ in the germline V gene. Trimming at V came to 5 bases and at J to 6 bases, leaving 14 bases not matched to a gene. This CDR3 has 16 residues.

This clonotype occurred many times. The V gene is TRBV29-1, the J gene TRBJ2-2, with TRBD1 matching 8 bases. The CDR3 runs to 13 residues. The germline V gene has CDR1 SQVTM and CDR2 ANQGSEA. Trimming took 7 bases from V and 7 from J; bases not matched to a gene: 8. The CDR3 sequence is CSAGQGLGGELFF. Here the CDR3 DNA reads TGCAGCGCTGGACAGGGCTTGGGCGGGGAGCTGTTTTTT.

This clonotype showed up many times. The V and J genes are TRBV7-2 and TRBJ2-3; D is unclear. The CDR3 has 14 residues. Trimming pared 4 bases from V and 0 bases from J, leaving 8 bases between. Germline CDR1 and CDR2: SGHTA and FQGNSA. The chain's CDR3 is CASSSEWSTDTQYF. Written as DNA, the CDR3 is TGTGCCAGCAGCTCCGAGTGGAGCACAGATACGCAGTATTTT.

This clonotype showed up just a few times. The gene calls are TRBV7-2 and TRBJ2-7; possibly TRBD1 for D (7 bases). This CDR3 region has 11 residues. Trimming shortened V by 5 bases and J by 9 bases, and 11 bases separated the two germline ends. The germline gives CDR1 SGHTA, CDR2 FQGNSA. The CDR3: CASSRQGGQYF. The CDR3 DNA is TGTGCCAGCAGCCGCCAGGGGGGGCAGTACTTC.